The subject of this entry is one TCR beta chain. The entry originates in a study of blood T cell repertoires in COVID-19. Assay used: immunoSEQ multiplex PCR; TCRdb lists only in-frame clones, some missing. The sample includes some 130,000 clones, 78% of them seen just once. The germline CDR1 and CDR2 sequences are LGHDT and YNNKEL (reference sequence). The V end lost 0 bases, the J end lost 3 bases, and 6 bases lay between the germline ends. This CDR3 has 13 amino acids. The rearrangement joins TRBV3-1 (or the pseudogene TRBV3-2) to TRBJ2-7; D is uncertain. The sequence was collected from a man aged 55 to 70 who had recovered from COVID-19. The sample comprised peripheral blood. CDR3 sequence reads: CASSQDNIYEQYF. CDR3 bases: TGTGCCAGCAGCCAAGATAACATCTACGAGCAGTACTTC.